This record covers a single TCR beta chain. This clone was counted a few times. Its target antigen remains unknown. No quality values exist for individual bases; no much larger clone is one base distant. These data belong to a study of cytomegalovirus exposure and HLA in healthy donors (dated 2017 in TCRdb). Concerning the study at large: An earlier analysis of some 500 of the donors reported 250 to 300 Gb of sequence data and 100 million to 130 million unique TCR beta sequences from about 180 million T cells. An early release that covered more than 550 HLA-typed donors contained around 330 gigabases of sequencing data and tens of millions of unique TCR sequences. Of the approximately 370 genotyped donors, 65% to 90% were placed in the genetic ancestry cluster associated with self-reported Caucasian donors. The aim of the study was to test whether cataloging public T cell receptors could identify signatures of past pathogen exposure. The study used immunosequencing to profile the T cell repertoires of hundreds of subjects and linked those repertoires to cytomegalovirus serostatus. Along with the 666-subject first cohort, a separate validation cohort of roughly 110 different subjects was used. The study combined high-throughput TCR immunosequencing, statistical association of individual TCRs with disease status, and machine learning to predict cytomegalovirus infection status. A later analysis re-examined previously published TCR beta repertoires from more than 650 donors and added high-resolution HLA genotyping to investigate patterns of TCR occurrence. Rather than drawing on any new phenotypic data, the later analysis identified candidate immune exposures from TCR beta sequences and the way those sequences occurred across donors. To decide whether each TCR beta V gene segment behaved as functional or pseudogenic, an earlier analysis of approximately 590 of the donors relied on high-throughput TCR beta sequencing. Donor age, sex, ethnicity and CMV serostatus were compiled together with the repertoire data. In a later genetic analysis, genome-wide SNP genotypes for about three fifths of the roughly 670 donors were used, and that subset was treated as a discovery cohort. Every discovery cohort repertoire had been produced on one sequencing platform. Class I and class II HLA loci were covered by the typing at four-digit resolution. The number of typed donors differed by locus: about 620-630 for A, B, C, DRB1 and DQB1; 522 for DQA1; around 610 for DPA1; and around 490 for DPB1. Because of strong linkage in the cohort, five DR-DQ haplotypes were treated as single units for association and clustering. Among 398 genotyped donors of the cohort, an average of 235,054 unique TCR beta nucleotide sequences were sequenced per donor, roughly 20% of them non-productive. Results the study describes overall, beyond this receptor: When HLA alleles, especially DR and DQ, strongly co-occurred, attributing TCR associations to individual alleles was difficult. Most TCR sequences were observed very rarely across donors, whereas some public TCRs were present in many individuals. In an earlier analysis of several hundred of the donors, most TCR beta V segments were observed in productive rearrangements about 90% or about 30% of the time, broadly matching IMGT annotations. In a later analysis, HLA-associated TCR beta chains were found to be more clonally expanded and to have lower generation probabilities than equally common non-associated chains. At a false discovery rate of 0.05, a later analysis linked under 20,000 TCR beta sequences to specific HLA alleles. V-gene and J-gene trimming of TCR beta chains was associated with a missense DCLRE1C variant in a later genetic analysis, and the association was replicated in an independent cohort. The classifier was reported to diagnose cytomegalovirus status with high specificity and sensitivity in both the original and validation cohorts. Because HLA typing was missing for some donors at each locus, association tests included only the typed subset. Immune exposure information for the cohort was limited to CMV serostatus. A few of the identified cytomegalovirus-associated TCR beta chains were confirmed in vitro to be specific for cytomegalovirus antigens. A further reported finding was that TCR beta sequences accurately predicted the HLA-A and HLA-B alleles for most subjects in the first cohort. In a later genetic analysis, fewer N-insertions in productive TCRs were reported among donors in an Asian-associated ancestry cluster than the roughly 700-donor mean. A cluster of highly shared sequence variants was judged likely to represent a technical artifact of the sequencing pipeline. A total of 164 TCR beta chains were listed by the study as associated with cytomegalovirus. A later analysis found that most CMV-associated TCR beta chains appeared HLA-restricted, with HLA associations seemingly driven largely by CMV exposure. Sequencing depth was assumed to be roughly uniform across donors in the presence/absence analyses, though that assumption may not hold. This cohort had only TCR beta chains sequenced, and the lack of alpha or paired-chain data limited which features could be detected. Some IMGT-functional V segments, including TRBV6-2 and TRBV6-3, could not be distinguished by the 87-base-pair reads and were therefore excluded. According to the authors, the approach could potentially be generalized to other disease states and immunological phenotypes. In a later analysis, TCR association rates were found to vary across HLA loci, with the most associated TCRs seen for DRB1 alleles and the fewest for HLA-C alleles. According to a later analysis, parvovirus B19, influenza, CMV and Epstein-Barr virus appeared linked to several top co-occurrence clusters. Linkage disequilibrium might explain the correlated functional status among segregating V segments, but an unknown experimental factor could not be ruled out. Because counts were too low, roughly 17 rarely observed V segments, including chromosome 9 orphons, were left out of the earlier analysis of some 640 of the donors.

Library prep was done by the immunoSEQ multiplex PCR assay. A mixture of 60 forward primers for TCR Vbeta segments and 13 reverse primers for TCR Jbeta segments was used in the multiplex PCR. The CDR3 region of rearranged TCR beta genes was amplified from genomic DNA with a multiplex PCR assay. On the Illumina HiSeq System, the amplified TCR beta libraries were sequenced as 87-base-pair reads. On the authors' methods: In a later analysis, 70 million to 95 million unique TCR beta chains were counted across the roughly 610 repertoires, and roughly 11 million of these chains were shared by at least two donors. Raw reads were error-corrected and collapsed into unique sequences with a nearest-neighbor algorithm that merged closely related sequences to remove PCR and sequencing errors. To assign V, D and J gene segments, CDR3 sequences were aligned to IMGT reference sequences. For a sequence to be retained, a match of at least six nucleotides to both a V gene segment and a J gene segment was required. Rearrangements were classified as productive when the CDR3 lacked stop codons and remained in frame with V and J, and all other rearrangements were classified as non-productive. Following IMGT convention, CDR3 was defined as the stretch from the second conserved V-encoded cysteine up to the conserved J-encoded phenylalanine. The earlier analysis of roughly 590 of the donors excluded sequences that lacked an unambiguous match to a single V gene segment. In an earlier analysis of several hundred of the donors, V segments were called functional above 56.7% productive rearrangements and were called segregating when the between-donor standard deviation exceeded 5%. To diagnose cytomegalovirus status from the catalog of TCR beta chain sequences, a statistical classification framework was built. V and J gene assignment, in a later analysis, came from comparing TCR nucleotide sequences with IMGT/GENE-DB human TR gene sequences. The TCRdist pipeline was used in a later analysis to assign CDR3 sequences and most-parsimonious VDJ recombination scenarios. In a later analysis, each TCR beta chain was defined by its CDR3 amino acid sequence together with its V-gene family, and reads without a unique V-gene family were excluded. As a way to deal with suspected cross-contamination and a sequencing artifact, a later analysis dropped 450 to 700 nucleotide sequences that were highly shared and had low generation probability. For each public chain, a later analysis derived a clonal expansion index from normalized ranks of inferred template counts within each repertoire. Generation probabilities in a later analysis came from a VDJ recombination model fitted to out-of-frame rearrangements, and those results were checked against IGoR. A later analysis scored TCR-TCR, TCR-HLA and TCR-CMV co-occurrence with hypergeometric tests, applying a repertoire-size bias correction to TCR pairs. False discovery rates were estimated in a later analysis by permuting HLA or CMV assignments 20 times. In a later analysis, co-occurring TCRs were grouped with DBSCAN, and TCRdist sequence similarity was added when clustering was performed within HLA-allele-positive subsets. Co-occurrence clustering excluded repertoires with fewer than 30,000 or more than 120,000 public chains, plus five with anomalous nucleotide sharing. Imported from immuneACCESS, the table was reduced by TCRdb to in-frame sequences with V and J called. These copies leave out some clones; in studies compared against another copy, an unresolved V gene accounts for under half, and the cause of the remainder is not known. Clone size and the V and J calls come from that table; the DNA yielded D and trimming. The sample has around 200,000 clones on record, about 80% of them singletons. The ten largest clonotypes hold roughly 1.9% of the sample.

The CDR3 spans 11 residues, from the cysteine through the phenylalanine. Left in the record is the CDR3 DNA by itself, 33 bases read in frame from the first base. Trimming takes 4 bases from V and 9 bases from J, and the germline ends sit 10 bases apart. CDR1 and CDR2 are drawn from the germline V gene: KGHSH, LQKENI. The cohort consisted of some 670 healthy bone marrow donors. Cohort members were all nominally healthy when sampled, although unrecorded immune exposures were likely present. The donor tested CMV seropositive, placing the donor among the 290 or so seropositive members of the cohort. A peripheral blood sample was provided by each donor, and peripheral blood mononuclear cells were used for TCR beta sequencing. The Qiagen DNeasy Blood Extraction Kit was used to extract genomic DNA from the blood cell samples.

The origin of this receptor is a woman aged 25-40 years in good health and CMV-seropositive. The chain joins TRBV18 to TRBJ2-7; TRBD2 is possibly the D segment (5 matching bases). Sequenced input: PBMCs. The nucleotide sequence is TGTGCCAGCTCACTTAATGAGGGGCAGTACTTC. It codes for CASSLNEGQYF.